One sample yielded the 9 T cell receptor beta chains listed below, sequenced in a study of identical twins. TCRdb re-derived calls from the 5' RACE reads in MiXCR, one entry per CDR3 protein. The sample has hundreds of thousands of distinct CDR3 sequences, around an eighth seen once. This sample was also put to use in a study of yellow fever vaccine responses in identical twins.

The sample was PBMCs. All receptors come from a woman aged 18 to 35 in good health.

This clonotype was seen a handful of times. The rearrangement links TRBV3-1 to TRBJ2-1; a weak D match, TRBD1 (5 bases). Germline assignment: CDR1 LGHDT and CDR2 YNNKEL (reference sequence). The CDR3 consists of 15 residues. The V and J ends lost 0 bases and 2 bases respectively, with 8 bases between them. For the CDR3, the DNA is TGTGCCAGCAGCCAAGAGGCACAGGCCTACAATGAGCAGTTCTTC. It translates to CASSQEAQAYNEQFF.

This clonotype has a handful of counts. This rearrangement joins TRBV20-1 to TRBJ2-3, with 9 positions matching TRBD1. The CDR3 is made up of 14 amino acids. The V segment lost 8 bases and the J segment 3 bases; nucleotides outside the gene matches: 9. From germline, CDR1 is DFQATT and CDR2 SNEGSKA (reference sequence). Here the CDR3 reads CSLSRQGVTDTQYF. CDR3 in DNA: TGCAGTCTAAGTAGACAGGGGGTGACAGATACGCAGTATTTT.

The chain is built from TRBV11-2 and TRBJ2-7; D remains unclear. The CDR3 totals 13 residues. In germline, CDR1 is SGHAT, CDR2 FQNNGV. Between the trimmed V and J ends, which lost 7 bases and 8 bases, there was a span of 18 bases. The CDR3, as DNA: TGTGCCAGCACCAATTTGGGGATTACGCAGCAGTACTTC. Translation: CASTNLGITQQYF.

In its sample, this clonotype was seen a few times. This chain's CDR3 is CASSSVTYEQYV. The CDR3 coding sequence is TGTGCCAGCAGTTCCGTGACCTACGAGCAGTACGTC. The rearrangement uses TRBV6-2 or TRBV6-3 and TRBJ2-7; D is undetermined. The CDR3 extends over 12 amino acids. The V end was cut by 4 bases, the J end by 2 bases, with 6 bases between. The germline V gene has CDR1 MNHEY and CDR2 SVGEGT.

The rearrangement uses TRBV12-3 or TRBV12-4 and TRBJ2-1, with a possible D match to TRBD2 (6 bases). Trimming took 7 bases from V and 6 from J, leaving 19 bases between them. The CDR3 runs to 15 residues. The CDR3 protein is CASIRDSALSNEQFF. The CDR3, as DNA: TGTGCCAGCATTCGGGACTCAGCCCTTTCCAATGAGCAGTTCTTC.

This clonotype was seen a handful of times. V usage is TRBV12-3 or TRBV12-4 and J usage is TRBJ1-4; 7 bases line up with TRBD1. The V segment lost 7 bases and the J segment 4 bases; nucleotides outside the gene matches: 9. The CDR3 runs 15 residues. CDR3 protein: CASIPGQTINEKLFF. CDR3 nucleotide sequence: TGTGCCAGCATTCCGGGACAGACCATTAATGAAAAACTGTTTTTT.

This clonotype was seen more than once but under ten times. This rearrangement joins TRBV14 to TRBJ2-7; D perhaps matches TRBD1 (6 bases). From germline, CDR1 is SGHDN and CDR2 FVKESK. The CDR3 is 20 residues long. V lost 1 base and J lost 1, with 26 bases in between. The CDR3 protein is CASSQGSSRERTGWSYEQYF. The CDR3 bases are TGTGCCAGCAGCCAAGGGAGCTCACGAGAGCGCACAGGGTGGTCCTACGAGCAGTACTTC.

This clonotype was observed a few times. The V call is TRBV18, the J call TRBJ2-7; D not certain. This CDR3 is 13 amino acids long. V lost 2 bases to trimming and J lost 7 bases, with 12 bases between them. CDR1 is KGHSH and CDR2 is LQKENI in the germline V gene. Here the CDR3 DNA reads TGTGCCAGCTCACCAAAATCCCCAGCGGAGCAGTACGTC. This encodes CASSPKSPAEQYV.

This clonotype was picked up a small number of times. Possible read error: a much larger clone is one base away. The rearrangement joins TRBV3-1 to TRBJ2-2, with D hard to call. Per the germline V gene, CDR1 is LGHDT and CDR2 is YNNKEL (reference sequence). V lost 6 bases and J lost 0, with 5 bases in between. The CDR3 totals 13 residues. CDR3 region: CASRPANTGELFF. The CDR3 nucleotides read TGTGCCAGCAGACCCGCGAACACCGGGGAGCTGTTTTTT. The complete variable domain, with remaining parts taken from reference TRBV3-1 and TRBJ2-2, reads DTAVSQTPKYLVTQMGNDKSIKCEQNLGHDTMYWYKQDSKKFLKIMFSYNNKELIINETVPNRFSPKSPDKAHLNLHINSLELGDSAVYFCASRPANTGELFFGEGSRLTVL.